Presented here are 31 T cell receptor beta chains from one specimen sequenced in a study of shared clonotypes between healthy human individuals. Some clones are missing from TCRdb's copy, which holds only in-frame ones; the method was immunoSEQ multiplex PCR. Seen here are roughly 2 million clones, around 95% observed once, and the top ten hold roughly 0.13%. Sequencing was performed on naive CD4+ T cells sorted from blood. Subset reported: CD45RA+ positively selected. The receptors stem from a man aged 18 to 29 in good health.

The V and J genes are TRBV27 and TRBJ1-4; 7 positions match TRBD1. The V and J ends lost 4 bases and 8 bases, in that order; junction bases with no gene match: 7. From germline, CDR1 is MNHEY and CDR2 SMNVEV (reference sequence). This CDR3 region has 14 residues. CDR3 amino acids: CASSSRQGEEKLFF. The CDR3 region has the DNA TGTGCCAGCAGTTCCAGACAGGGAGAGGAAAAACTGTTTTTT.

The count of this clone is one. The chain has TRBV18 and TRBJ1-2; 11 nucleotides align to TRBD1. V lost 2 bases to trimming and J lost 4 bases; unmatched junction nucleotides: 6. The CDR3 contains 16 residues. Germline V CDR1 and CDR2: KGHSH, LQKENI. CDR3: CASSPIPGQGGYGYTF. The CDR3 nucleotides are TGTGCCAGCTCACCAATCCCGGGACAGGGGGGCTATGGCTACACCTTC.

The chain has TRBV2 and TRBJ1-1, with 7 bases lining up with TRBD1. Looked up from germline, CDR1 is SNHLY and CDR2 is FYNNEI. The CDR3 is 15 residues long. V shed 2 bases, J shed 4 bases, and the junction held 7 bases outside the gene matches. This CDR3 reads CASSEQETGLTEAFF. The CDR3 coding sequence is TGTGCCAGCAGTGAACAGGAGACAGGGCTCACTGAAGCTTTCTTT.

The V call is TRBV29-1, the J call TRBJ2-7; D perhaps matches TRBD2 (6 bases). There are 14 residues in the CDR3. CDR1 and CDR2 (germline): SQVTM, ANQGSEA. Trimming took 4 bases from V and 9 from J, leaving 22 bases between them. The CDR3: CSVAANGRGSGQYF. DNA of the CDR3: TGCAGCGTTGCGGCTAACGGTCGGGGGAGTGGGCAGTACTTC.

The chain couples TRBV11-3 to TRBJ2-3; 7 positions match TRBD1. The CDR3 is 15 amino acids. Germline V gives CDR1 SGHNT, CDR2 YENEEA. V lost 5 bases and J lost 1; bases outside the gene matches: 6. This chain's CDR3 is CASSPRGIGTDTQYF. In nucleotides, the CDR3 is TGTGCCAGCAGCCCCAGGGGGATCGGCACAGATACGCAGTATTTT.

The V gene is TRBV2, the J gene TRBJ1-2; the match to TRBD1 covers 7 bases. The CDR3 runs to 13 residues. Germline V CDR1 and CDR2: SNHLY, FYNNEI. V dropped 6 bases and J dropped 4; count of bases not matched to a gene: 5. The CDR3 spells CASRQGTVYGYTF. The CDR3 DNA is TGTGCCAGCAGACAGGGGACAGTCTATGGCTACACCTTC.

With respect to this clone: This same CDR3 is encoded by further DNA sequences in the sample. V is TRBV5-1 and J is TRBJ2-3; D perhaps matches TRBD2 (5 bases). CDR1 SGHRS and CDR2 YFSETQ come from the germline V gene. The CDR3 is 15 residues long. The V gene lost 1 base and the J gene lost 4 bases, with 13 bases spanning the gap. The DNA of the CDR3 is TGCGCCAGCAGCTTGATAGGGAGAGGTGCAGATACGCAGTATTTT. Translation: CASSLIGRGADTQYF.

The rearrangement links TRBV7-2 to TRBJ2-1; D possibly corresponds to TRBD2 (5 bases). The CDR3 has 15 amino acids. The V and J ends lost 1 base and 2 bases respectively, with 9 bases between them. The germline V gene encodes CDR1 SGHTA and CDR2 FQGNSA. The chain's CDR3 is CASSLEGATYNEQFF. CDR3 DNA sequence: TGTGCCAGCAGCTTAGAGGGAGCAACCTACAATGAGCAGTTCTTC.

Points on this clone: Different DNA sequences within this sample yield the same CDR3. The chain uses TRBV27 and TRBJ1-5, with 7 bases matching TRBD1. CDR3 length: 15 residues. Germline V gene data show CDR1 as MNHEY and CDR2 as SMNVEV (reference sequence). The V segment lost 5 bases and the J segment 1 base; nucleotides outside the gene matches: 5. CDR3 bases: TGTGCCAGCAGTCCAGGGACAGTGAGCAATCAGCCCCAGCATTTT. Its translation is CASSPGTVSNQPQHF.

The chain has TRBV27 and TRBJ1-5; 7 nucleotides align to TRBD1. Germline values: CDR1 MNHEY, CDR2 SMNVEV (reference sequence). The CDR3 spans 20 residues. With 1 base clipped from V and 0 bases from J, the junction kept 15 bases outside the gene matches. CDR3 in DNA: TGTGCCAGCAGTTTATGCACGACAGGGCCCTATAACGATAGCAATCAGCCCCAGCATTTT. Residues: CASSLCTTGPYNDSNQPQHF.

This clone was recorded once. This chain joins TRBV6-5 and TRBJ2-1; 9 bases are a match to TRBD2. With V trimmed by 1 base and J by 7 bases, 8 bases remained unmatched. The germline gives CDR1 MNHEY, CDR2 SVGAGI. The CDR3 consists of 16 residues. CDR3 DNA: TGTGCCAGCAGTTACTTTCCGCGGGAGGGTGGGAATGAGCAGTTCTTC. This translates into CASSYFPREGGNEQFF.

This clone was picked up one time. The chain has TRBV6-5 and TRBJ2-5, with D perhaps assigned TRBD1 or TRBD2 (5 bases each). Germline CDR1 reads MNHEY; CDR2 reads SVGAGI. Trimming left V 4 bases short and J 5 bases short, with 17 bases between. CDR3 length: 15 amino acids. CDR3 in DNA: TGTGCCAGCAGTTCCCGGGACCCTAAGAGGGAGACCCAGTACTTC. Translated, it gives CASSSRDPKRETQYF.

J is TRBJ1-2 and V is TRBV6-5; D may be TRBD1 (5 bases). The germline V gene has CDR1 MNHEY and CDR2 SVGAGI. The CDR3 is 15 residues long. The V gene lost 2 bases and the J gene lost 7 bases, with 17 bases spanning the gap. CDR3: CASSYRGPWGGGYTF. The CDR3 nucleotides are TGTGCCAGCAGTTACCGGGGACCCTGGGGCGGTGGCTACACCTTC.

V gene TRBV5-1 combines with J gene TRBJ1-3, with D possibly TRBD1 on 5 matching bases. Germline CDR1 reads SGHRS; CDR2 reads YFSETQ. This CDR3 spans 16 amino acids. V was pared by 0 bases and J by 0 bases, with 10 bases between. CDR3 in amino acids: CASSLVGTSSGNTIYF. DNA for the CDR3: TGCGCCAGCAGCTTGGTTGGGACGAGCTCTGGAAACACCATATATTTT.

This chain connects TRBV10-3 to TRBJ2-5; no definite D call. The germline V gene has CDR1 ENHRY and CDR2 SYGVKD. V gave up 3 bases and J gave up 1 base, with 9 bases separating them. The CDR3 contains 14 residues. The CDR3 here is CAISDTGGQETQYF. The CDR3 bases are TGTGCCATCAGTGACACCGGCGGCCAAGAGACCCAGTACTTC.

The V and J genes are TRBV6-5 and TRBJ1-5; D unresolved. Trimming removed 5 bases at V and 5 bases at J, with 16 bases between. The germline CDR1 and CDR2 sequences are MNHEY and SVGAGI. This CDR3 has 15 amino acids. The CDR3 bases are TGTGCCAGCAGTCCCACGGCAGCCATGTATCAGCCCCAGCATTTT. Translating it yields CASSPTAAMYQPQHF.

This clone was counted once. The same CDR3 is also encoded by other DNA sequences in this sample. V and J are TRBV7-2 and TRBJ2-3; 13 bases match TRBD2. From germline, CDR1 is SGHTA and CDR2 FQGNSA. This CDR3 has 16 amino acids. Trimming cost V 4 bases and J 1 base; bases outside gene matches: 2. The CDR3 reads CASSYGLAGGTDTQYF. Written as DNA, the CDR3 is TGTGCCAGCAGCTACGGACTAGCGGGGGGCACAGATACGCAGTATTTT.

Of note for this clone: The same CDR3 is also encoded by other DNA sequences in this sample. This chain connects TRBV7-9 to TRBJ2-2; no clear D. Germline V gives CDR1 SEHNR, CDR2 FQNEAQ (reference sequence). The CDR3 loop spans 14 amino acids. V was trimmed by 2 bases and J by 1 base, leaving 5 bases between them. CDR3 protein: CASSLRGNTGELFF. The CDR3 region has the DNA TGTGCCAGCAGCTTACGCGGGAACACCGGGGAGCTGTTTTTT.

Note on this clone: The same CDR3 also results from other DNA sequences found in this sample. This chain connects TRBV5-1 to TRBJ2-7; no clear D gene. Germline V lookup: CDR1 SGHRS, CDR2 YFSETQ. The length of the CDR3 is 14 residues. The V gene lost 3 bases and the J gene lost 0 bases, with 10 bases spanning the gap. The CDR3 spells CASSSQPSSYEQYF. As DNA, the CDR3 is TGCGCCAGCAGCTCACAGCCGTCCTCCTACGAGCAGTACTTC. The variable domain in full, completed from reference TRBV5-1 and TRBJ2-7, reads KAGVTQTPRYLIKTRGQQVTLSCSPISGHRSVSWYQQTPGQGLQFLFEYFSETQRNKGNFPGRFSGRQFSNSRSEMNVSTLELGDSALYLCASSSQPSSYEQYFGPGTRLTVT.

The rearrangement links TRBV6-6 to TRBJ2-1; 13 positions agree with TRBD2. Germline V CDR1 and CDR2: MNHNY, SVGAGI (reference sequence). J was trimmed by 8 bases and V by 2 bases; bases with no gene match: 3. There are 15 residues in the CDR3. The CDR3 DNA follows: TGTGCCAGCAGTTACCGTGGACTAGCGGGGGATGAGCAGTTCTTC. Its protein is CASSYRGLAGDEQFF.

A word on this clone: At one end, the junction sequence differs from germline, possibly due to a read error. The chain combines TRBV7-7 with TRBJ2-5; 8 nucleotides match TRBD2. The CDR3 is 13 amino acids. Germline V CDR1 and CDR2: SSHAT, FNYEAQ (reference sequence). CDR3 nucleotide sequence: TGTGCTAGCAGCTTAGCGGGAAGAGAGACCCAGTACTTC. Protein: CASSLAGRETQYF. Complete variable domain (other parts from reference TRBV7-7 and TRBJ2-5): GAGVSQSPRYKVTKRGQDVTLRCDPISSHATLYWYQQALGQGPEFLTYFNYEAQPDKSGLPSDRFSAERPEGSISTLTIQRTEQRDSAMYRCASSLAGRETQYFGPGTRLLVL.

The chain carries TRBV18 and TRBJ2-3; 8 bases match TRBD2. The CDR3 contains 16 residues. J gave up 2 bases and V 0 bases, and 4 bases lay outside the gene matches. Germline CDR1 KGHSH, CDR2 LQKENI. The CDR3 sequence: CASSPPPGLVTDTQYF. The CDR3 nucleotides read TGTGCCAGCTCACCACCCCCGGGACTAGTCACAGATACGCAGTATTTT. Filled out from reference TRBV18 and TRBJ2-3, the complete variable domain reads NAGVMQNPRHLVRRRGQEARLRCSPMKGHSHVYWYRQLPEEGLKFMVYLQKENIIDESGMPKERFSAEFPKEGPSILRIQQVVRGDSAAYFCASSPPPGLVTDTQYFGPGTRLTVL.

The rearrangement joins TRBV27 to TRBJ2-7; TRBD2 might be the D (6 bases). From germline, CDR1 is MNHEY and CDR2 SMNVEV (reference sequence). Trimming stripped 5 bases from V and 5 bases from J, with 31 bases between. There are 19 residues in the CDR3. The CDR3 bases are TGTGCCAGCAGTCCCTACCCCCCCTATGGGACTGCGATCAGGAACGAGCAGTACTTC. It codes for CASSPYPPYGTAIRNEQYF.

The chain joins TRBV19 to TRBJ1-5; TRBD1 might be the D (6 bases). Between the trimmed V and J ends, which lost 3 bases and 8 bases, there was a span of 14 bases. The CDR3 loop spans 14 amino acids. CDR1 and CDR2 (germline): LNHDA, SQIVND (reference sequence). The CDR3 sequence is CASSITTGMKPQHF. As DNA, the CDR3 is TGTGCCAGTAGTATCACCACAGGGATGAAGCCCCAGCATTTT.

The CDR3 loop reads CAWSVGAPSNEKLFF. As DNA, the CDR3 is TGTGCCTGGAGTGTAGGGGCGCCTTCAAATGAAAAACTGTTTTTT. V usage is TRBV30 and J usage is TRBJ1-4; D is possibly TRBD1 (5 bases). Trimming shortened V by 0 bases and J by 5 bases, and 13 bases separated the two germline ends. CDR1 and CDR2 (germline): GTSNPN, SVGIG (reference sequence). The CDR3 runs 15 residues.

The chain is built from TRBV7-2 and TRBJ2-2; D is unresolved. CDR1 and CDR2 from the germline V gene are SGHTA and FQGNSA. The CDR3 covers 17 residues. V was clipped by 5 bases and J by 0 bases, with 16 bases between them. This CDR3 reads CASSPRGGKANTGELFF. DNA of the CDR3: TGTGCCAGCAGCCCACGCGGCGGCAAAGCGAACACCGGGGAGCTGTTTTTT.

V gene TRBV6-5 combines with J gene TRBJ1-2; D remains ambiguous. Germline CDR1 is MNHEY and CDR2 is SVGAGI. This CDR3 contains 13 residues. V dropped 5 bases and J dropped 4 bases, with 11 bases sitting between them. CDR3 nucleotide sequence: TGTGCCAGCAGTACGGGAATTGCCTATGGCTACACCTTC. The encoded protein is CASSTGIAYGYTF.

The chain recombines TRBV11-1 with TRBJ2-1; D might be TRBD1 (6 bases). Germline CDR1 reads SGHAT; CDR2 reads FQDESV (reference sequence). The CDR3 length is 14 residues. The V end was cut by 3 bases, the J end by 8 bases, with 14 bases between. In DNA, the CDR3 is TGTGCCAGCAGCTTGGGGGCGGACAGATATGAGCAGTTCTTC. This codes for CASSLGADRYEQFF.

The chain employs TRBV18 and TRBJ1-6, with D maybe TRBD1 (6 bases). This CDR3 region has 13 residues. Between the trimmed V and J ends, which lost 5 bases and 7 bases, there was a span of 9 bases. CDR1 is KGHSH and CDR2 is LQKENI in the germline V gene. The CDR3 loop reads CASSADRNSPLHF. CDR3 DNA: TGTGCCAGCTCAGCGGACAGAAATTCACCCCTCCACTTT. The complete variable domain, with remaining parts taken from reference TRBV18 and TRBJ1-6, reads NAGVMQNPRHLVRRRGQEARLRCSPMKGHSHVYWYRQLPEEGLKFMVYLQKENIIDESGMPKERFSAEFPKEGPSILRIQQVVRGDSAAYFCASSADRNSPLHFGNGTRLTVT.

The chain couples TRBV4-1 to TRBJ2-3; possibly TRBD2 for D (6 bases). There are 15 residues in the CDR3. Per the germline V gene, CDR1 is MGHRA and CDR2 is YSYEKL. V was shortened by 1 base and J by 0 bases, with 8 bases between the two germline ends. CDR3 bases: TGCGCCAGCAGCCAAGTCAGCGGGAGCACAGATACGCAGTATTTT. Protein product: CASSQVSGSTDTQYF.

This sequence joins TRBV28 and TRBJ1-5; no reliable D call. Germline V lookup: CDR1 MDHEN, CDR2 SYDVKM. Trimming removed 7 bases from V and 7 bases from J, with 11 bases in between. This CDR3 spans 12 amino acids. CDR3 nucleotide sequence: TGTGCCAGCACGGGCGAAAGGCAGCCCCAGCATTTT. It translates to CASTGERQPQHF.